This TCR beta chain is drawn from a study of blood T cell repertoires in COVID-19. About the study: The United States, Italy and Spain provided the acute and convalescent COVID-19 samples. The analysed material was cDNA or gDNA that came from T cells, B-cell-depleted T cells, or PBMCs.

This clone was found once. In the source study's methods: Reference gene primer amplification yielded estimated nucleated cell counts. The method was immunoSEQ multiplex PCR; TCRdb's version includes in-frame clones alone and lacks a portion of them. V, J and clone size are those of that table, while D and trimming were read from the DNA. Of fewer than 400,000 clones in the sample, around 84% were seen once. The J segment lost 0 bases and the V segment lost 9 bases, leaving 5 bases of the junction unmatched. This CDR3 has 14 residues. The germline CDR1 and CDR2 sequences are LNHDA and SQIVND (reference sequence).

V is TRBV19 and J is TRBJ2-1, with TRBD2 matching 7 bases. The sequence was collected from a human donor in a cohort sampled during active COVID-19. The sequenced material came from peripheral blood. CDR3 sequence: CASNPGGSYNEQFF. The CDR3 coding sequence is TGTGCCAGCAATCCGGGGGGCTCCTACAATGAGCAGTTCTTC. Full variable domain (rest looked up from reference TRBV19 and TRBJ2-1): DGGITQSPKYLFRKEGQNVTLSCEQNLNHDAMYWYRQDPGQGLRLIYYSQIVNDFQKGDIAEGYSVSREKKESFPLTVTSAQKNPTAFYLCASNPGGSYNEQFFGPGTRLTVL.